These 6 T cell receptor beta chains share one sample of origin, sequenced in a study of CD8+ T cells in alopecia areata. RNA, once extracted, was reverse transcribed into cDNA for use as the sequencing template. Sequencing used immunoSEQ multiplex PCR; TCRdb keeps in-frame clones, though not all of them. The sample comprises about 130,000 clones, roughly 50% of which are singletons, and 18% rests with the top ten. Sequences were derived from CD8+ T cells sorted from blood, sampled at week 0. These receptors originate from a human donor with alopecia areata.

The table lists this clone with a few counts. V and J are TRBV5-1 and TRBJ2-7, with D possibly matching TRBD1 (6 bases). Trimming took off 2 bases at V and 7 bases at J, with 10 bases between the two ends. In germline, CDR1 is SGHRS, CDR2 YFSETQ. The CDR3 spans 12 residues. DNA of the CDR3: TGCGCCAGCAGCTTCAGGGGCGAGGAGCAGTACTTC. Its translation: CASSFRGEEQYF. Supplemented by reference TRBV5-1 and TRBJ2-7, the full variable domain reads KAGVTQTPRYLIKTRGQQVTLSCSPISGHRSVSWYQQTPGQGLQFLFEYFSETQRNKGNFPGRFSGRQFSNSRSEMNVSTLELGDSALYLCASSFRGEEQYFGPGTRLTVT.

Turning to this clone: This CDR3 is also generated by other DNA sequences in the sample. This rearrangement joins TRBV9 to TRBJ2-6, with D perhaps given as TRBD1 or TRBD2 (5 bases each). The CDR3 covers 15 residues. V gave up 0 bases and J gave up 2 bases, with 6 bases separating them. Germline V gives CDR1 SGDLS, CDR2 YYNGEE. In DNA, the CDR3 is TGTGCCAGCAGCGTAGGAGGGGCTGGGGCCAACGTCCTGACTTTC. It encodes CASSVGGAGANVLTF.

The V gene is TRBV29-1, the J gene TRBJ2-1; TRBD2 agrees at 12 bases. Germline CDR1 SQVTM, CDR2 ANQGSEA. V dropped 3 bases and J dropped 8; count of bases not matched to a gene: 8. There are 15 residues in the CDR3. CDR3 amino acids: CSVENLAGGPDEQFF. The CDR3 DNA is TGCAGCGTTGAGAACCTAGCGGGGGGGCCGGATGAGCAGTTCTTC.

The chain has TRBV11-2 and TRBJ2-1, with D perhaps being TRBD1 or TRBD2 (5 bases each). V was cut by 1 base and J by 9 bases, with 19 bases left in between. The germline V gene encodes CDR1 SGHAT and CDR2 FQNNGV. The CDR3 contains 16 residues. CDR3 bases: TGTGCCAGCAGCTTAGTCACAGGTACTAGAGGTCTTGAGCAGTTCTTC. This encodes CASSLVTGTRGLEQFF.

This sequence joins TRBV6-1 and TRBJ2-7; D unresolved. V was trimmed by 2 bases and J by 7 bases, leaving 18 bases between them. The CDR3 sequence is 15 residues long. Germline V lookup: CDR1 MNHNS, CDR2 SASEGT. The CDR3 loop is CASSEPSLLSWEQYF. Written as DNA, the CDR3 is TGTGCCAGCAGTGAACCAAGCCTGCTTTCATGGGAGCAGTACTTC.

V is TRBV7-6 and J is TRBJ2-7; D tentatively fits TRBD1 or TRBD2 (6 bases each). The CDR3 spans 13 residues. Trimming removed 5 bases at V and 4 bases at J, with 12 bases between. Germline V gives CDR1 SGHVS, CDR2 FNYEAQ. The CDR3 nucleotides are TGTGCCAGCAGCCCGGGGGCCCTTTACGAGCAGTACTTC. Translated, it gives CASSPGALYEQYF.